These T cell receptor beta chains were read from a single sample in a study of shared clonotypes between healthy human individuals. TCRdb's table, derived via immunoSEQ multiplex PCR, lists solely in-frame clones and lacks some. The data contain 2 million to 2.5 million clones, under 97% of them singletons. The sequenced material came from naive CD4+ T cells sorted from blood. The receptors derive from a young man in good health. The CDR3 runs from the conserved cysteine through the conserved F or W. D genes are given only for firm matches. Size is omitted from some rows. Given values are once, few, many or a class for expanded clones.

J gene: TRBJ2-1
V gene: TRBV6-1
D gene: TRBD1
clone size: .
CDR3 protein: CASRWGQGAYNEQFF
CDR3 DNA: TGTGCCAGCAGATGGGGACAGGGGGCCTACAATGAGCAGTTCTTC

J gene: TRBJ1-1
V gene: TRBV5-4
D gene: .
clone size: .
CDR3 protein: CASSLASGINTEAFF
CDR3 DNA: TGTGCCAGCAGCTTGGCCTCAGGGATAAACACTGAAGCTTTCTTT

J gene: TRBJ1-1
V gene: TRBV5-1
D gene: .
clone size: .
CDR3 protein: CASSEDGTAAKYEAFF
CDR3 DNA: TGCGCCAGCAGCGAGGACGGGACGGCCGCTAAGTATGAAGCTTTCTTT

J gene: TRBJ2-3
V gene: TRBV5-1
D gene: TRBD2
clone size: .
CDR3 protein: CASSGGLARDTQYF
CDR3 DNA: TGCGCCAGCAGCGGGGGACTAGCTAGGGATACGCAGTATTTT

J gene: TRBJ2-1
V gene: TRBV2
D gene: .
clone size: .
CDR3 protein: CASGGRARAASNEQFF
CDR3 DNA: TGTGCCAGCGGTGGCAGAGCCCGCGCAGCCTCTAATGAGCAGTTCTTC

J gene: TRBJ1-2
V gene: TRBV9
D gene: TRBD1
clone size: .
CDR3 protein: CASSAGQGNYGYTF
CDR3 DNA: TGTGCCAGCAGCGCGGGACAGGGAAACTATGGCTACACCTTC

J gene: TRBJ2-6
V gene: TRBV10-3
D gene: TRBD2
clone size: once
CDR3 protein: CAISSTSADSGANVLTF
CDR3 DNA: TGTGCCATCAGCTCGACTAGCGCGGACTCTGGGGCCAACGTCCTGACTTTC

J gene: TRBJ2-7
V gene: TRBV5-5
D gene: .
clone size: .
CDR3 protein: CASSSIGEELYEQYF
CDR3 DNA: TGTGCCAGCAGCTCAATCGGAGAGGAACTCTACGAGCAGTACTTC

J gene: TRBJ2-2
V gene: TRBV11-2
D gene: TRBD2
clone size: .
CDR3 protein: CASSFTSGKAAGELFF
CDR3 DNA: TGTGCCAGCAGCTTCACTAGCGGGAAGGCGGCCGGGGAGCTGTTTTTT

J gene: TRBJ2-7
V gene: TRBV7-2
D gene: TRBD1
clone size: .
CDR3 protein: CASSTRTGGYEQYF
CDR3 DNA: TGTGCCAGCAGCACTCGGACAGGGGGCTACGAGCAGTACTTC

J gene: TRBJ2-2
V gene: TRBV4-1
D gene: TRBD2
clone size: .
CDR3 protein: CASSPSGAGGSYAGELFF
CDR3 DNA: TGCGCCAGCAGCCCCTCCGGGGCGGGAGGGTCCTATGCCGGGGAGCTGTTTTTT

J gene: TRBJ1-5
V gene: TRBV5-4
D gene: .
clone size: .
CDR3 protein: CASSLDGYRNNQPQHF
CDR3 DNA: TGTGCCAGCAGCTTGGACGGGTACAGAAACAATCAGCCCCAGCATTTT

J gene: TRBJ2-6
V gene: TRBV30
D gene: .
clone size: .
CDR3 protein: CAWRDGTGPGAGANVLTF
CDR3 DNA: TGTGCCTGGAGAGATGGGACGGGCCCGGGGGCTGGGGCCAACGTCCTGACTTTC